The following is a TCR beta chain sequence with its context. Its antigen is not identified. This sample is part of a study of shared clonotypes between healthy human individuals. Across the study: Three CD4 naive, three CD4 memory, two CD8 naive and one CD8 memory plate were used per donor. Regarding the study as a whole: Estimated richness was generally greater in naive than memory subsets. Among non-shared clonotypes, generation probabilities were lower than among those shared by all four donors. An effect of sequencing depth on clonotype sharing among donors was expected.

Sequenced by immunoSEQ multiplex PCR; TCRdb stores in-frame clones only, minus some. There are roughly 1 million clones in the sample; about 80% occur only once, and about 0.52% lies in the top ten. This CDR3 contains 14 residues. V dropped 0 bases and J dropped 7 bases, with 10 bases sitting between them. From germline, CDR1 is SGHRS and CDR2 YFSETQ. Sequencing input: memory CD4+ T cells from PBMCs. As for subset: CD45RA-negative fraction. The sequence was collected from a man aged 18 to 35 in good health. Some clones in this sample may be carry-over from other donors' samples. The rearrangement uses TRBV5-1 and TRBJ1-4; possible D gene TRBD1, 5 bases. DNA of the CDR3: TGCGCCAGCAGCTTGGACGGGGGTAGTGAAAAACTGTTTTTT. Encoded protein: CASSLDGGSEKLFF. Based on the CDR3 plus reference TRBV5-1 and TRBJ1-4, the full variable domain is KAGVTQTPRYLIKTRGQQVTLSCSPISGHRSVSWYQQTPGQGLQFLFEYFSETQRNKGNFPGRFSGRQFSNSRSEMNVSTLELGDSALYLCASSLDGGSEKLFFGSGTQLSVL.